This T cell receptor (beta chain) was identified in a study of blood T cell repertoires in COVID-19. Sequenced by immunoSEQ multiplex PCR; TCRdb stores in-frame clones only, minus some. The sample carries around 130,000 clones, about 90% recorded once. Per the germline V gene, CDR1 is MDHEN and CDR2 is SYDVKM. V lost 7 bases and J lost 3, with 11 bases in between. The CDR3 extends over 13 amino acids. Sequenced input: peripheral blood. The TCR sequence derives from a woman aged 55-70 years with acute or convalescent COVID-19. The chain carries TRBV28 and TRBJ2-3; D unresolved. DNA of the CDR3: TGTGCCAGCACAGGCATTTTGACAGATACGCAGTATTTT. This encodes CASTGILTDTQYF.